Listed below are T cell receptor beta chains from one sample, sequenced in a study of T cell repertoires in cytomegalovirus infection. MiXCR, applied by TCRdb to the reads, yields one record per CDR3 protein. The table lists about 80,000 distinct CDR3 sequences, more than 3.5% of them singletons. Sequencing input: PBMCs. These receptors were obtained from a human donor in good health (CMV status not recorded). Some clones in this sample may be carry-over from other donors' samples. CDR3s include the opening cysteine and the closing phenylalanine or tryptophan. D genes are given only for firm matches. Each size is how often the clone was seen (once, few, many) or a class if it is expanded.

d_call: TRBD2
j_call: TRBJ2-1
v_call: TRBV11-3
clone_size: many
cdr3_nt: TGTGCCAGCAGCTTAGTCCTAGCGGGGGGCTACAATGAGCAGTTCTTC
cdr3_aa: CASSLVLAGGYNEQFF

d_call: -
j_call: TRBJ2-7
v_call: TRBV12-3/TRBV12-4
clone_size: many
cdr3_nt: TGTGCCAGCACCCTAGGAGGAACAAGCGAGCAGTACTTC
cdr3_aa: CASTLGGTSEQYF

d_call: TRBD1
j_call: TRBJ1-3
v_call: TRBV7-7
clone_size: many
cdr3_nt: TGTGCCAGCAGCGAGGGACAGGTGGTTGGAAACACCATATATTTT
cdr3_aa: CASSEGQVVGNTIYF

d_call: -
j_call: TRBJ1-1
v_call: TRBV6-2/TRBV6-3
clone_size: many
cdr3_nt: TGTGCCAGCAGTTACGGGGGGTTGCGGACTGAAGCTTTCTTT
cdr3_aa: CASSYGGLRTEAFF

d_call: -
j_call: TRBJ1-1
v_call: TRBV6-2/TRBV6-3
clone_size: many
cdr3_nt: TGTGCCAGCTTGAACCCGGACGGGAACACTGAAGCTTTCTTT
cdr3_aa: CASLNPDGNTEAFF

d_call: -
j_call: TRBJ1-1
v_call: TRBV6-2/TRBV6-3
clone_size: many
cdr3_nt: TGTGCCAGCATCAGAGACAGTTGGAACACTGAAGCTTTCTTT
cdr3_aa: CASIRDSWNTEAFF

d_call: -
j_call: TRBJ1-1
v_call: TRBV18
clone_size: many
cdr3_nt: TGTGCCAGCTCACCGCCAGGTCCATCAAGGGGATTGAGCACTGAAGCTTTCTTT
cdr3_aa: CASSPPGPSRGLSTEAFF

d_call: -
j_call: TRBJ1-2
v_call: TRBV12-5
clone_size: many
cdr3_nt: TGTGCTAGTGGGGCGGACAGTAAAGGCTACACCTTC
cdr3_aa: CASGADSKGYTF

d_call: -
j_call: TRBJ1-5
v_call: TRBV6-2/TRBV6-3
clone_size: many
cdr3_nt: TGTGCCAGCAGGCTTAGGGGTTCACAGCCCCAGCATTTT
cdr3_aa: CASRLRGSQPQHF

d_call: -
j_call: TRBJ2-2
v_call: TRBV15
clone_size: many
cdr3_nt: TGTGCCACCAGCAGAGATTTAAAGGGGGAGCTGTTTTTT
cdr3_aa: CATSRDLKGELFF

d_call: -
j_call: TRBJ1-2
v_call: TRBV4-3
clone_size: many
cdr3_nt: TGCGCCAGCAGCCAGGTCTGGGGGGGAAGGCATGGCTACACCTTC
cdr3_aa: CASSQVWGGRHGYTF

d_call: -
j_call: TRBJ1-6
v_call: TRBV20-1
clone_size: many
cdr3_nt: TGCAGTGCGGAACAGGGAGGGAATGGTTCACCCCTCCACTTT
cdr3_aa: CSAEQGGNGSPLHF

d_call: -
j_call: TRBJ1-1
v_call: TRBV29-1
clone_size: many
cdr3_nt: TGCAGCGTGCAGTTCATAAGACAGAGCACTGAAGCTTTCTTT
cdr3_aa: CSVQFIRQSTEAFF

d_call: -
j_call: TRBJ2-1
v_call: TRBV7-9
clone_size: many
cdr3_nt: TGTGCCAGCAGCTTAGAACAGGACAGCCCGCCGTTCTTC
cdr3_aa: CASSLEQDSPPFF

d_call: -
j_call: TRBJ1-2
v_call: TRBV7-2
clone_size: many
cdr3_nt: TGTGCCAGCAGCCTGCGGTCTGAGAAGGCTTATGGCTACACCTTC
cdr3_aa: CASSLRSEKAYGYTF

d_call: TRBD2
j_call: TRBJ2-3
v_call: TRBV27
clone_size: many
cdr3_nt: TGTGCCAGCAGTTTATCTTCCAAGCGGGGGCTAAACACAGATACGCAGTATTTT
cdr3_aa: CASSLSSKRGLNTDTQYF

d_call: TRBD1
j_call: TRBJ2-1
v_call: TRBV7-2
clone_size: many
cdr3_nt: TGTGCCAGCAGCTACGACCGACGACAGGGGAACAATGAGCAGTTCTTC
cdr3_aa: CASSYDRRQGNNEQFF

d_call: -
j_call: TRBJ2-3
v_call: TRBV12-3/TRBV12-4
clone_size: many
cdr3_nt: TGTGCCAGCAGTGCCAGCGGAACAGATACGCAGTATTTT
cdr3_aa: CASSASGTDTQYF

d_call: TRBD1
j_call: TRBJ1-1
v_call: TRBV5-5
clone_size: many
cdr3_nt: TGTGCCAGCAGCCCACTCTTCCGGGACAGGGTAGTCCCTATTAGCGCTTTCTTT
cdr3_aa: CASSPLFRDRVVPISAFF

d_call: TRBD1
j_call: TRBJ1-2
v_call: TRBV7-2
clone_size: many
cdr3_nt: TGTGCCAGCAGCCCCTGGACAGGGGGGGCTTCTTATGGCTACACCTTC
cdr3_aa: CASSPWTGGASYGYTF

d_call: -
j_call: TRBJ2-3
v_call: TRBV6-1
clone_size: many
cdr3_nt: TGTGCCAGCACCCGAGGGGGGGTAAGCACAGATACGCAGTATTTT
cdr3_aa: CASTRGGVSTDTQYF

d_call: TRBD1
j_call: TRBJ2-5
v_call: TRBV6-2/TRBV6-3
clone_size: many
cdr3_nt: TGTGCCAGCAGCCTTTGGACAGGGGGAGAGACCCAGTACTTC
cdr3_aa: CASSLWTGGETQYF

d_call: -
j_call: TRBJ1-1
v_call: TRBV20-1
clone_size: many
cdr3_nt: TGCAGTGCTAGACCGGACATGAACACTGAAGCTTTCTTT
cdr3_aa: CSARPDMNTEAFF

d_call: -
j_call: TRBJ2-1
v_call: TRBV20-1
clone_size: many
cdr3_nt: TGCAGTGCAGAACGGGACACCCAGCGCAATGAGCAGTTCTTC
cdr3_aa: CSAERDTQRNEQFF

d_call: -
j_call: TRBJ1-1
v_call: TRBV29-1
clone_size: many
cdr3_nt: TGCAGCGCGGACCCGGGACACGAGGGTGAAGCTTTCTTT
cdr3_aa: CSADPGHEGEAFF

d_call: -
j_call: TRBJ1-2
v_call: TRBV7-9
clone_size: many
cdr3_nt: TGTGCCAGCAGCTTTTTCGCAGCGTCCTATGGCTACACCTTC
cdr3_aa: CASSFFAASYGYTF

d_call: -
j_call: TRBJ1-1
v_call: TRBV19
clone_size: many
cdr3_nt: TGTGCCAGTAGTGACAGGAGCCGAATGAGTCCGGGGAACACTGAAGCTTTCTTT
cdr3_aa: CASSDRSRMSPGNTEAFF